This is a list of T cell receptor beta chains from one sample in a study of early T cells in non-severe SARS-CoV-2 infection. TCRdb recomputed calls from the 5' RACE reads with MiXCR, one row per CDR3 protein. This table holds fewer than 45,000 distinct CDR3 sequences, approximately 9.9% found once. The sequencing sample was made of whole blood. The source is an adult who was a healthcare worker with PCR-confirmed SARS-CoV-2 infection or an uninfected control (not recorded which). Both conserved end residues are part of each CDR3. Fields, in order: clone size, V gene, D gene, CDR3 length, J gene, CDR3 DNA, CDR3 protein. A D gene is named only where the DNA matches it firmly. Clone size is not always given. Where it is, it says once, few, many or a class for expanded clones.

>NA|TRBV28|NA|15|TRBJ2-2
TGTGCCAGCAGTTTAGGGAGGTCGGACACCGGGGAGCTGTTTTTT
CASSLGRSDTGELFF
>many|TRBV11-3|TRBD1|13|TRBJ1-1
TGTGCCAGCAGCTTAGAAGCGGGACAGGGAGCTTTCTTT
CASSLEAGQGAFF
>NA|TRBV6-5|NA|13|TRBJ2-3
TGTGCCAGCAACGGAGGAGACACAGATACGCAGTATTTT
CASNGGDTDTQYF
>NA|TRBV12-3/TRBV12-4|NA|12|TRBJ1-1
TGTGCCAGCAGTTGGACCCAAAGGAGGGCTTTCTTT
CASSWTQRRAFF
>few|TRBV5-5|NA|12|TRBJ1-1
TGTGCCAGCAGCTTGGGTGCCACTGAAGCTTTCTTT
CASSLGATEAFF
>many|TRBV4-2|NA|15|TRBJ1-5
TGTGCCAGCAGCCAAGAATTTTTGGAGAATCAGCCCCAGCATTTT
CASSQEFLENQPQHF
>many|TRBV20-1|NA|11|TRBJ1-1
TGCAGTGCCCCTCAAGGGGCTGAAGCTTTCTTT
CSAPQGAEAFF
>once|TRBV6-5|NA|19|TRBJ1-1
TGTGCCAGCAGTCACACCCCGCACTCGCAGCGCAGCGCGGCTACTGAAGCTTTCTTT
CASSHTPHSQRSAATEAFF
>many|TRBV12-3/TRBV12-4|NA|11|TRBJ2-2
TGTGCCAGCCGACGCGGGGGGGAGCTGTTTTTT
CASRRGGELFF
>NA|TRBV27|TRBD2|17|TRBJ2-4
TGTGCCAGCAGTTCCCTATCTTGGGGTAGCGGGAAAAACATTCAGTACTTC
CASSSLSWGSGKNIQYF
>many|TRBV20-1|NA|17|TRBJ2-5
TGCAGTGCTAGAGCATTCTCGACAGCGACCTTGCAAGAGACCCAGTACTTC
CSARAFSTATLQETQYF
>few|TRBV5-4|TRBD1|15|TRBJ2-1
TGTGCCAGCAGCCTCCCCGGACAGGGGTACAATGAGCAGTTCTTC
CASSLPGQGYNEQFF
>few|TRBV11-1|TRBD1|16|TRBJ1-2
TGTGCCAGCAGCTTAGGAGACAGGGGGCGAAGAGGCGGCTACACCTTC
CASSLGDRGRRGGYTF
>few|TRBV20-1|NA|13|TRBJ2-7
TGCAGTGCCCGGGACACTTCCAGAGGGGAGCAGTACTTC
CSARDTSRGEQYF
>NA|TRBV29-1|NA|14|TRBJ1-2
TGCAGCGTTTACTCGACCGACGTTAACTATGGCTACACCTTC
CSVYSTDVNYGYTF
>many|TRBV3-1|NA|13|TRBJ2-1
TGTGCCAGCAGCCTCCGTCCCGGGACAGAGCAGTTCTTC
CASSLRPGTEQFF
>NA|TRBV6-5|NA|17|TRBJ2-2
TGTGCCAGCAGATTCCTCGGGGTCGGGGGGAACACCGGGGAGCTGTTTTTT
CASRFLGVGGNTGELFF
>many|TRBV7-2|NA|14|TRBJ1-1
TGTGCCAGCAGCTTACTTGGGACTTTAGCTGAAGCTTTCTTT
CASSLLGTLAEAFF
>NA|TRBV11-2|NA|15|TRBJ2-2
TGTGCCAGCAGCTTTAAACACAGAAGGGCCGGGGAGCTGTTTTTT
CASSFKHRRAGELFF
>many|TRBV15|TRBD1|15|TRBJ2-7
TGTGCCACCAGCAAATCCCGGGACAGCTCCTACGAGCAGTACTTC
CATSKSRDSSYEQYF
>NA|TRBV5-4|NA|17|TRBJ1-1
TGTGCCAGCAGCCGGGCGAGGGGGAGGTTTGGGAACACTGAAGCTTTCTTT
CASSRARGRFGNTEAFF
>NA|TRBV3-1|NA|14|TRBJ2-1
TGTGCCAGCAGCCAAGATTTTGATTGGGGTGAGCAGTTCTTC
CASSQDFDWGEQFF
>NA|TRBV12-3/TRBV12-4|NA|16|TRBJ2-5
TGTGCCAGCAGTTTAAGCTCCGGGCGGACGGGAGAGACCCAGTACTTC
CASSLSSGRTGETQYF
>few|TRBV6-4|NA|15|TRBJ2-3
TGTGCCAGCAGTGACGGAGGGGGGGCCACAGATACGCAGTATTTT
CASSDGGGATDTQYF
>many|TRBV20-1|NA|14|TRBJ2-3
TGCAGTGCTAGTTTAGGAGGGTGGGAAGATACGCAGTATTTT
CSASLGGWEDTQYF
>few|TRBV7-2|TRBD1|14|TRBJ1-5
TGTGCCAGCAGCAGGGGGCTTAGCAATCAGCCCCAGCATTTT
CASSRGLSNQPQHF
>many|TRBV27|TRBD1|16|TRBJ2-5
TGTGCCAGCAGTTTATCCGGGGACAGCGTTCGTGAGACCCAGTACTTC
CASSLSGDSVRETQYF
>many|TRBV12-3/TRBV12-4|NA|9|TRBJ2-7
TGTGCCAGCACATACGAGCAGTACTTC
CASTYEQYF
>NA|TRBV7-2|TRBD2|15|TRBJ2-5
TGTGCCAGCAGCCCGCTAGCGGGGGGCGCAGTGACCCAGTACTTC
CASSPLAGGAVTQYF
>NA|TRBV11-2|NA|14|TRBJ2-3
TGTGCCAGCAGCTTAGACAGGCCGCCAGATACGCAGTATTTT
CASSLDRPPDTQYF
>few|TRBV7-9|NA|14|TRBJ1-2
TGTGCCAGCAGCTTAGCGCCCCTTGTAGGGGGCTACACCTTC
CASSLAPLVGGYTF
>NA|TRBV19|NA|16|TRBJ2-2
TGTGCCAGTAGTCAGTGGGACGGGGGCGCCGGCGGGGAGCTGTTTTTT
CASSQWDGGAGGELFF
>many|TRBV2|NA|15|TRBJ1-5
TGTGCCAGCAGTGTGGAGGGGGACAGCAATCAGCCCCAGCATTTT
CASSVEGDSNQPQHF
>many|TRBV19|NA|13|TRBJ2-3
TGTGCCAGTAGTATATTGGGGGCCGATACGCAGTATTTT
CASSILGADTQYF
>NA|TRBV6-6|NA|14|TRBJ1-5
TGTGCCAGCAGTTACTCGCCAGGGAGGGAGCCCCAGCATTTT
CASSYSPGREPQHF
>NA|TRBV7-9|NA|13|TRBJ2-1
TGTGCCAGCAGCCCGACACGGTACAATGAGCAGTTCTTC
CASSPTRYNEQFF
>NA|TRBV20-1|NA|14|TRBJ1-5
TGCAGTGCTAGAATCCCGAGGGGCAATCAGCCCCAGCATTTT
CSARIPRGNQPQHF
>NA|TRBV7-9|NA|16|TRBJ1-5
TGTGCCAGCAGCTTAGCCGGGGGTGAGGGCAATCAGCCCCAGCATTTT
CASSLAGGEGNQPQHF
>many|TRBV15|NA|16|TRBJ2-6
TGTGCCACCAGCAGAGACCAGGGGACTGGGGCCAACGTCCTGACTTTC
CATSRDQGTGANVLTF
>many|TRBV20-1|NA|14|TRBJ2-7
TGCAGTGCTTCAACCGGGACATTCGGCTTAGGGCAGTACTTC
CSASTGTFGLGQYF
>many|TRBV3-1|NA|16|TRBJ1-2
TGTGCCAGCAGCCTCCGGGGTCCGGACGGGAACTATGGCTACACCTTC
CASSLRGPDGNYGYTF
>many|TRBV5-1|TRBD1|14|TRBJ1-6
TGCGCCAGCAGCCGGACAGGGGACAATTCACCCCTCCACTTT
CASSRTGDNSPLHF
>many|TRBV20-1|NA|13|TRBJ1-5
TGCAGCTATTCCCCAGGGTCTAATCAGCCCCAGCATTTT
CSYSPGSNQPQHF
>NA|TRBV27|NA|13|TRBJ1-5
TGTGCCAGCAGTTTTAAAGAATATCAGCCCCAGCATTTT
CASSFKEYQPQHF
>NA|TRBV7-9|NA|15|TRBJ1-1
TGTGCCAGCAGCCTCGGCGGAACGTCGAACACTGAAGCTTTCTTT
CASSLGGTSNTEAFF
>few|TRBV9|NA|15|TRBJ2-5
TGTGCCAGCAGCGTCACGGGGGGCCAGGGAGAGACCCAGTACTTC
CASSVTGGQGETQYF
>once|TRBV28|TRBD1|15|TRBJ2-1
TGTGCCAGCAGTTTCACAGGGGATGATTGGAATGAGCAGTTCTTC
CASSFTGDDWNEQFF
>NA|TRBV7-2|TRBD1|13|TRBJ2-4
TGTGCCAGCAGCTTTGACAGGGGGGACATTCAGTACTTC
CASSFDRGDIQYF
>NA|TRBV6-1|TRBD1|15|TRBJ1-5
TGTGCCAGCAGTGCCGGGACAGGGAGCAATCAGCCCCAGCATTTT
CASSAGTGSNQPQHF
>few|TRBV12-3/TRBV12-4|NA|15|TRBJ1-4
TGTGCCAGCAGTTTAGGGGGCCGGACTAATGAAAAACTGTTTTTT
CASSLGGRTNEKLFF
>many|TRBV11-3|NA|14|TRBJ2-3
TGTGCCAGCAGCCAAGGACCAAACACAGATACGCAGTATTTT
CASSQGPNTDTQYF
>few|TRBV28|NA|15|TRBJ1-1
TGTGCCAGCAGGACCTACTCAGGGGTGGACACTGAAGCTTTCTTT
CASRTYSGVDTEAFF
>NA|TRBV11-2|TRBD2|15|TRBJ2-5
TGTGCCAGCAGCTCAGGACTAGGGAGCAGAGAGACCCAGTACTTC
CASSSGLGSRETQYF
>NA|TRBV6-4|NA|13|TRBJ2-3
TGTGCCAGCAGTGGCTCTAGCACAGATACGCAGTATTTT
CASSGSSTDTQYF
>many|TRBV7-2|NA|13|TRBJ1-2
TGTGCCAGCAGCGCCAGACCTGAAGGGGACTACACCTTC
CASSARPEGDYTF
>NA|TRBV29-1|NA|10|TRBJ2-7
TGCAGCGTTGGGTCCTACGAGCAGTACTTC
CSVGSYEQYF
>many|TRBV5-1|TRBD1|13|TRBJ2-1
TGCGCCAGCAAACCCGGGACAGACAATGAGCAGTTCTTC
CASKPGTDNEQFF
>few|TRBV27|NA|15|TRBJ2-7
TGTGCCAGCAGTCCACACGGGAAACCCCCCTACGAGCAGTACTTC
CASSPHGKPPYEQYF
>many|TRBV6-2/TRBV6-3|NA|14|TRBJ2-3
TGTGCCAGCAGTACCACGAGGGGGTCAGATACGCAGTATTTT
CASSTTRGSDTQYF